These 32 T cell receptor beta chains came from one sample sequenced in a study of cytomegalovirus exposure and HLA in healthy donors. Primers for the PCR totalled 60 Vbeta and 13 Jbeta. Clones were sequenced by immunoSEQ multiplex PCR, and TCRdb holds only the in-frame ones, with some missing. Among roughly 100,000 clones listed, about three quarters were seen once. The sequencing input was PBMCs. The receptor set was obtained from a woman in her thirties or forties in good health and CMV-seropositive.

This chain uses TRBV2 with TRBJ1-1, with D possibly TRBD1 on 6 matching bases. The CDR3 is 13 residues long. The germline gives CDR1 SNHLY, CDR2 FYNNEI. Trimming stripped 6 bases from V and 0 bases from J, with 8 bases between. The CDR3 DNA follows: TGTGCCAGCAGGACAGGTCTGAACACTGAAGCTTTCTTT. Its translation: CASRTGLNTEAFF. The full variable domain, with the rest looked up from reference TRBV2 and TRBJ1-1, is EPEVTQTPSHQVTQMGQEVILRCVPISNHLYFYWYRQILGQKVEFLVSFYNNEISEKSEIFDDQFSVERPDGSNFTLKIRSTKLEDSAMYFCASRTGLNTEAFFGQGTRLTVV.

This clone was picked up a small number of times. This chain connects TRBV4-3 to TRBJ1-1; TRBD1 aligns across 8 bases. In germline, CDR1 is LGHNA, CDR2 YSLEER. CDR3 length: 15 amino acids. With V trimmed by 0 bases and J by 5 bases, 5 bases remained unmatched. As DNA, the CDR3 is TGCGCCAGCAGCCAAGAACCGACAGGGGATACTGAAGCTTTCTTT. Amino acid sequence: CASSQEPTGDTEAFF.

The V gene is TRBV4-2, the J gene TRBJ2-3; no definite D call. V was pared by 4 bases and J by 0 bases, with 5 bases between. CDR3 size: 13 residues. The germline gives CDR1 LGHNA, CDR2 YNFKEQ. This CDR3 reads CASSPISTDTQYF. CDR3 in DNA: TGTGCCAGCAGCCCCATCAGCACAGATACGCAGTATTTT.

The chain carries TRBV18 and TRBJ1-3; weak D call: TRBD1 (5 bases). The germline CDR1 and CDR2 sequences are KGHSH and LQKENI. With 2 bases removed from V and 9 bases from J, the gap between germline ends came to 20 bases. The CDR3 totals 16 residues. CDR3 amino acids: CASSPAQKPRGGTIYF. CDR3 nucleotides: TGTGCCAGCTCACCAGCGCAGAAGCCTCGGGGGGGCACCATATATTTT.

In its sample, this clone was seen once. The J gene is TRBJ2-3, the V gene TRBV5-1; D uncertain. Between the trimmed V and J ends, which lost 4 bases and 1 base, there was a span of 10 bases. The CDR3 runs 14 residues. Per the germline V gene, CDR1 is SGHRS and CDR2 is YFSETQ. The CDR3, as DNA: TGCGCCAGCAGCGAACAGATAGGCACAGATACGCAGTATTTT. Its protein is CASSEQIGTDTQYF.

The chain recombines TRBV4-1 with TRBJ1-1; 7 bases map to TRBD1. Germline CDR1 reads MGHRA; CDR2 reads YSYEKL. The CDR3 loop spans 13 amino acids. V was pared by 6 bases and J by 4 bases, with 5 bases of the junction left unmatched. The CDR3 DNA reads TGCGCCAGCAGACTACAGGGGAGCACTGAAGCTTTCTTT. Translation: CASRLQGSTEAFF.

The gene calls are TRBV5-5 and TRBJ2-2; D is ambiguous. Germline-derived CDR1 and CDR2 are SGHKS and YYEKEE (reference sequence). The CDR3 consists of 12 residues. V lost 0 bases and J 11 bases, leaving 8 bases between the germline ends. This CDR3 reads CASSLASVELFF. CDR3 in DNA: TGTGCCAGCAGCTTGGCGTCTGTCGAGCTGTTTTTT.

The rearrangement links TRBV18 to TRBJ2-3; D gene uncertain. The CDR3 has 15 amino acids. Per the germline V gene, CDR1 is KGHSH and CDR2 is LQKENI. V lost 6 bases and J lost 2, with 15 bases in between. The DNA for the CDR3 is TGTGCCAGCTCTGAGATGCAATACTCCACAGATACGCAGTATTTT. This translates into CASSEMQYSTDTQYF.

The rearrangement joins TRBV4-2 to TRBJ1-4, with 7 bases matching TRBD1. V dropped 2 bases and J dropped 8; count of bases not matched to a gene: 5. Germline CDR1 is LGHNA and CDR2 is YNFKEQ. The CDR3 loop spans 14 amino acids. For the CDR3, the DNA is TGTGCCAGCAGCCAACGGGACAGCAAGGAAAAACTGTTTTTT. This translates into CASSQRDSKEKLFF.

The chain employs TRBV5-1 and TRBJ2-7; 8 bases agree with TRBD2. CDR3 length equals 14 residues. Losses at the gene ends were 3 bases for V and 2 bases for J; bases not matched to a gene: 4. The germline gives CDR1 SGHRS, CDR2 YFSETQ. This CDR3 is CASSSMGLAYEQYF. CDR3 coding DNA: TGCGCCAGCAGCTCCATGGGACTAGCCTACGAGCAGTACTTC.

The V call is TRBV5-8, the J call TRBJ1-2; D not certain. The CDR3 is made up of 15 amino acids. V was pared by 3 bases and J by 4 bases, with 16 bases between. The germline V gene encodes CDR1 SGHTS and CDR2 YDEGEE. CDR3 residues: CASSYYSGGSYGYTF. DNA of the CDR3: TGTGCCAGCAGCTACTATTCCGGAGGGAGCTATGGCTACACCTTC. The full variable domain, in which reference TRBV5-8 and TRBJ1-2 provide the parts outside the CDR3, is EAGVTQSPTHLIKTRGQQATLRCSPISGHTSVYWYQQALGLGLQFLLWYDEGEERNRGNFPPRFSGRQFPNYSSELNVNALELEDSALYLCASSYYSGGSYGYTFGSGTRLTVV.

The J gene is TRBJ2-7, the V gene TRBV7-9, with D possibly being TRBD1 (6 bases). From germline, CDR1 is SEHNR and CDR2 FQNEAQ (reference sequence). The CDR3 extends over 14 amino acids. V shed 5 bases and J shed 6 bases, with 17 bases lying between them. In DNA, the CDR3 is TGTGCCAGCAGCCTCGTGGGCAGGGGCATCGAGCAGTACTTC. This encodes CASSLVGRGIEQYF. Based on the CDR3 plus reference TRBV7-9 and TRBJ2-7, the full variable domain is DTGVSQNPRHKITKRGQNVTFRCDPISEHNRLYWYRQTLGQGPEFLTYFQNEAQLEKSRLLSDRFSAERPKGSFSTLEIQRTEQGDSAMYLCASSLVGRGIEQYFGPGTRLTVT.

CDR3 protein: CASSQGVGYGYTF. The CDR3 DNA follows: TGTGCCAGCAGCCAAGGGGTTGGCTATGGCTACACCTTC. The gene calls are TRBV7-8 and TRBJ1-2, with D possibly matching TRBD1 (5 bases). Trimming took 5 bases from V and 4 from J, leaving 11 bases between them. The CDR3 runs to 13 residues. The V gene's germline CDR1 is SGHVS and CDR2 FQNEAQ.

This clone was picked up one time. The V gene is TRBV7-9, the J gene TRBJ2-6; 9 nucleotides line up with TRBD1. Trimming at V came to 7 bases and at J to 2 bases, leaving 15 bases not matched to a gene. The germline V gene has CDR1 SEHNR and CDR2 FQNEAQ (reference sequence). The CDR3 covers 19 residues. CDR3 sequence reads: CASTHYPGQGTPGANVLTF. The CDR3 region has the DNA TGTGCCAGCACCCATTACCCGGGACAGGGCACCCCTGGGGCCAACGTCCTGACTTTC. Looking up the rest from reference TRBV7-9 and TRBJ2-6 gives the full variable domain: DTGVSQNPRHKITKRGQNVTFRCDPISEHNRLYWYRQTLGQGPEFLTYFQNEAQLEKSRLLSDRFSAERPKGSFSTLEIQRTEQGDSAMYLCASTHYPGQGTPGANVLTFGAGSRLTVL.

CDR3 sequence: CSASRRERFF. As DNA, the CDR3 is TGCAGTGCTAGTCGGAGGGAAAGGTTCTTC. V gene TRBV20-1 combines with J gene TRBJ2-1; weak D call: TRBD2 (6 bases). CDR1 DFQATT and CDR2 SNEGSKA come from the germline V gene (reference sequence). The V and J ends lost 3 bases and 15 bases respectively, with 12 bases between them. This CDR3 contains 10 residues.

The V call is TRBV2, the J call TRBJ2-3; no firm D call. Germline CDR1 SNHLY, CDR2 FYNNEI. The CDR3 totals 14 residues. V was pared by 3 bases and J by 6 bases, with 13 bases between. In nucleotides, the CDR3 is TGTGCCAGCAGTGAGGTCCTCAGGTCGGATACGCAGTATTTT. Its protein is CASSEVLRSDTQYF.

This chain's CDR3 is CASSQKSAPDYDTQYF. The CDR3 region has the DNA TGTGCCAGCAGCCAAAAGAGCGCCCCTGACTACGATACGCAGTATTTT. The rearrangement uses TRBV14 and TRBJ2-3; tentative D call: TRBD2 (5 bases). This CDR3 region has 16 residues. Deletions cut 2 bases from V and 6 bases from J, with 18 bases between. From germline, CDR1 is SGHDN and CDR2 FVKESK.

The chain uses TRBV4-2 and TRBJ1-2; a weak D match, TRBD1 (5 bases). The V end was cut by 3 bases, the J end by 4 bases, with 18 bases between. Germline V CDR1 and CDR2: LGHNA, YNFKEQ. The CDR3 has 16 amino acids. The CDR3 protein is CASSHLTRGRFYGYTF. The DNA for the CDR3 is TGTGCCAGCAGCCACCTCACGCGGGGACGCTTCTATGGCTACACCTTC.

The chain has TRBV28 and TRBJ1-2, with 11 bases aligning to TRBD1. The CDR3 is made up of 19 amino acids. With V trimmed by 1 base and J by 3 bases, 13 bases remained unmatched. Germline V gene sequence: CDR1 MDHEN, CDR2 SYDVKM. The CDR3 spells CASSLLGFGQGAFDYGYTF. CDR3 bases: TGTGCCAGCAGTTTATTGGGCTTCGGACAGGGGGCGTTTGACTATGGCTACACCTTC.

V is TRBV6-1 and J is TRBJ2-3, with D possibly being TRBD1 (6 bases). CDR3 length: 12 residues. The germline V gene has CDR1 MNHNS and CDR2 SASEGT. V was cut by 6 bases and J by 8 bases, with 12 bases left in between. The DNA for the CDR3 is TGTGCCAGCAGCAAAGACAGGATTACGCAGTATTTT. This gives the protein CASSKDRITQYF.

The chain recombines TRBV7-3 with TRBJ2-3; weak D call: TRBD2 (7 bases). The CDR3 is 15 residues long. The V and J ends lost 5 bases and 2 bases respectively, with 14 bases between them. Germline V CDR1 and CDR2: SGHTA, FQGTGA. CDR3 sequence: CASSPWGGHTDTQYF. CDR3 nucleotides: TGTGCCAGCAGCCCCTGGGGGGGCCACACAGATACGCAGTATTTT.

In regard to this clone: This specimen includes other DNA sequences encoding the same CDR3. The V call is TRBV2, the J call TRBJ1-1, with a possible D match to TRBD1 (5 bases). Germline CDR1 SNHLY, CDR2 FYNNEI. The V end lost 4 bases, the J end lost 1 base, and 10 bases lay between the germline ends. The CDR3 covers 14 residues. Here the CDR3 reads CASSAETGNTEAFF. The DNA for the CDR3 is TGTGCCAGCAGTGCCGAAACAGGGAACACTGAAGCTTTCTTT.

The J gene is TRBJ2-2, the V gene TRBV5-1, with 7 bases that match TRBD1. Germline CDR1 is SGHRS and CDR2 is YFSETQ. The CDR3 has 15 residues. Unmatched junction bases numbered 8, after V lost 5 bases and J lost 4 bases. This CDR3 reads CASSGDSTITGELFF. As DNA, the CDR3 is TGCGCCAGCAGTGGGGACAGCACTATCACCGGGGAGCTGTTTTTT. The whole variable domain, remainder taken from reference TRBV5-1 and TRBJ2-2, is KAGVTQTPRYLIKTRGQQVTLSCSPISGHRSVSWYQQTPGQGLQFLFEYFSETQRNKGNFPGRFSGRQFSNSRSEMNVSTLELGDSALYLCASSGDSTITGELFFGEGSRLTVL.

The rearrangement links TRBV5-1 to TRBJ2-2, with D maybe TRBD1 (6 bases). Germline loops: CDR1 SGHRS, CDR2 YFSETQ. V was cut by 7 bases and J by 5 bases, with 18 bases left in between. CDR3 size: 15 residues. CDR3 sequence: CASLPGRGDTGELFF. As DNA, the CDR3 is TGCGCCAGCCTTCCGGGCAGGGGCGATACCGGGGAGCTGTTTTTT.

This chain uses TRBV7-4 with TRBJ1-1, with 8 nucleotides matching TRBD1. This CDR3 spans 14 amino acids. CDR1 and CDR2 from the germline V gene are SGHVT and SQSDAQ. V lost 5 bases and J lost 5; bases outside the gene matches: 7. The CDR3 reads CASSLQGARTEAFF. The CDR3 DNA is TGTGCCAGCAGCCTCCAGGGGGCGCGAACTGAAGCTTTCTTT.

The rearrangement uses TRBV6-1 and TRBJ1-2; D unclear. This CDR3 is 12 amino acids long. The ends were cut back, 11 bases at V and 4 bases at J, with 14 bases in the middle. Germline values: CDR1 MNHNS, CDR2 SASEGT. The CDR3 bases are TGTGCCGTAGCAGTAGACGGCTATGGCTACACCTTC. It encodes CAVAVDGYGYTF.

This chain joins TRBV7-9 and TRBJ2-7, with 9 bases lining up with TRBD2. Germline V gene sequence: CDR1 SEHNR, CDR2 FQNEAQ (reference sequence). J lost 1 base, V lost 5 bases, and 18 bases had no gene match. This CDR3 is built from 19 residues. CDR3 nucleotides: TGTGCCAGCAGCCACACCGGGACTAGCCCTGCGGGGGGTTCCTACGAGCAGTACTTC. The encoded protein is CASSHTGTSPAGGSYEQYF.

The chain's CDR3 is CASRVGTGGGWVSGANVLTF. The CDR3 nucleotides read TGTGCCAGCAGGGTAGGGACAGGGGGTGGTTGGGTCTCTGGGGCCAACGTCCTGACTTTC. The V and J genes are TRBV27 and TRBJ2-6, with 11 bases matching TRBD1. Germline V lookup: CDR1 MNHEY, CDR2 SMNVEV (reference sequence). The CDR3 totals 20 residues. Trimming at V came to 6 bases and at J to 0 bases, leaving 13 bases not matched to a gene.

The rearrangement uses TRBV6-5 and TRBJ1-6; D is uncertain. The length of the CDR3 is 12 residues. The V and J ends lost 6 bases and 14 bases respectively, with 14 bases between them. The germline V gene has CDR1 MNHEY and CDR2 SVGAGI. The CDR3 loop reads CASRRDLTALHF. In DNA, the CDR3 is TGTGCCAGCAGGAGGGATCTCACTGCCCTCCACTTT.

This chain links TRBV14 with TRBJ2-7; tentative D call: TRBD1 (5 bases). This CDR3 contains 14 residues. The V gene lost 1 base and the J gene lost 3 bases, with 10 bases spanning the gap. Germline CDR1 SGHDN, CDR2 FVKESK. CDR3 coding DNA: TGTGCCAGCAGCCAAGTTGGCAGGGACTACGAGCAGTACTTC. Encoded protein: CASSQVGRDYEQYF.

This clone has only a few counts. V and J are TRBV5-1 and TRBJ1-6; possible D gene TRBD1, 6 bases. CDR3 length: 15 amino acids. From germline, CDR1 is SGHRS and CDR2 YFSETQ. V lost 4 bases and J 10 bases, leaving 18 bases between the germline ends. CDR3 protein: CASSDLLTGNSPLHF. The CDR3 bases are TGCGCCAGCAGCGACCTCCTTACAGGGAACTCACCCCTCCACTTT. Looking up the rest from reference TRBV5-1 and TRBJ1-6 gives the full variable domain: KAGVTQTPRYLIKTRGQQVTLSCSPISGHRSVSWYQQTPGQGLQFLFEYFSETQRNKGNFPGRFSGRQFSNSRSEMNVSTLELGDSALYLCASSDLLTGNSPLHFGNGTRLTVT.

Details on this clone: At one of its ends the junction is not consistent with the germline gene, which may arise from a read error. The rearrangement joins TRBV7-9 to TRBJ1-1, with D tentatively TRBD1 (5 bases). The CDR3 has 19 amino acids. The V gene's germline CDR1 is SEHNR and CDR2 FQNEAQ (reference sequence). CDR3 residues: CSSRSFPRTPSMGNTEAFF. CDR3 DNA: TGTTCCAGCAGATCTTTCCCCCGGACACCCTCCATGGGGAACACTGAAGCTTTCTTT.